The 17 T cell receptor beta chains below come from one sample, sequenced in a study of T cell responses to AZD1222 COVID-19 vaccine. Produced via immunoSEQ multiplex PCR; TCRdb's table is partial and in-frame only. Seen here are 90,000 to 150,000 clones, approximately 85% observed once, and the top ten hold about 6.2%. Sample: peripheral blood, taken on day 0 of AZD1222 vaccination. All receptors derive from an adult in good health.

J is TRBJ2-7 and V is TRBV11-3; D unclear. The V gene lost 0 bases and the J gene lost 2 bases, with 5 bases spanning the gap. CDR3 size: 13 residues. Germline CDR1 SGHNT, CDR2 YENEEA. The chain's CDR3 is CASSLDRPYEQYF. The DNA for the CDR3 is TGTGCCAGCAGCTTAGATCGGCCCTACGAGCAGTACTTC. The variable domain in full, completed from reference TRBV11-3 and TRBJ2-7, reads EAGVVQSPRYKIIEKKQPVAFWCNPISGHNTLYWYLQNLGQGPELLIRYENEEAVDDSQLPKDRFSAERLKGVDSTLKIQPAELGDSAVYLCASSLDRPYEQYFGPGTRLTVT.

This clone showed up just once. The V gene is TRBV29-1, the J gene TRBJ1-5; no definite D call. The germline V gene has CDR1 SQVTM and CDR2 ANQGSEA. The CDR3 contains 10 residues. Trimming cost V 4 bases and J 7 bases, with 5 bases left between them. CDR3 nucleotide sequence: TGCAGCGTTGGTCCGCAGCCCCAGCATTTT. Its protein product is CSVGPQPQHF.

A single count supports this clone. The V call is TRBV19, the J call TRBJ2-3; TRBD2 matches 9 bases. The CDR3 loop spans 16 amino acids. V was pared by 0 bases and J by 0 bases, with 1 base of the junction left unmatched. The germline gives CDR1 LNHDA, CDR2 SQIVND (reference sequence). The DNA for the CDR3 is TGTGCCAGTAGTATAGATCTAGCGGGGAGCACAGATACGCAGTATTTT. Protein sequence: CASSIDLAGSTDTQYF.

V gene TRBV12-3 or TRBV12-4 combines with J gene TRBJ2-5; TRBD1 matches at 8 bases. V gave up 4 bases and J gave up 4 bases; unmatched junction bases: 2. The CDR3 length is 13 residues. This CDR3 reads CASSYGTGETQYF. CDR3 coding DNA: TGTGCCAGCAGTTATGGGACAGGAGAGACCCAGTACTTC.

The CDR3 sequence: CASSYSGFGYEQYF. In DNA, the CDR3 is TGTGCCAGCAGTTACTCAGGGTTCGGCTACGAGCAGTACTTC. The chain employs TRBV6-2 or TRBV6-3 and TRBJ2-7; no reliable D call. Per the germline V gene, CDR1 is MNHEY and CDR2 is SVGEGT. The V end was cut by 0 bases, the J end by 3 bases, with 9 bases between. This CDR3 region has 14 residues.

This clone is medium-sized within its sample. The rearrangement joins TRBV6-1 to TRBJ2-7; D perhaps matches TRBD1 (6 bases). Germline assignment: CDR1 MNHNS and CDR2 SASEGT. Trimming cost V 0 bases and J 4 bases, with 10 bases left between them. The CDR3 is made up of 14 amino acids. CDR3: CASSEADRNYEQYF. CDR3 in DNA: TGTGCCAGCAGTGAAGCTGACAGGAATTACGAGCAGTACTTC.

The V and J genes are TRBV19 and TRBJ1-3, with a possible D match to TRBD1 (5 bases). Per germline, CDR1 LNHDA and CDR2 SQIVND (reference sequence). Trimming shortened V by 5 bases and J by 1 base, and 12 bases separated the two germline ends. The CDR3 consists of 15 residues. CDR3 sequence: CASSLLGPSGNTIYF. The CDR3 DNA sequence: TGTGCCAGTAGTCTCCTGGGGCCGTCTGGAAACACCATATATTTT.

The V call is TRBV24-1, the J call TRBJ2-5; D gene uncertain. The CDR3 consists of 13 residues. V lost 3 bases and J lost 4, with 8 bases in between. CDR1 is KGHDR and CDR2 is SFDVKD in the germline V gene. CDR3 sequence: CATSDKFGETQYF. The CDR3 DNA reads TGTGCCACCAGTGATAAGTTTGGAGAGACCCAGTACTTC.

V usage is TRBV11-3 and J usage is TRBJ2-2, with D perhaps matching TRBD1 (6 bases). The CDR3 spans 14 residues. With 2 bases removed from V and 3 bases from J, the gap between germline ends came to 7 bases. CDR1 and CDR2 (germline): SGHNT, YENEEA. CDR3 residues: CASSLRQDTGELFF. The CDR3 bases are TGTGCCAGCAGCTTAAGACAGGACACCGGGGAGCTGTTTTTT.

In this sample, this clone turned up once. Here the CDR3 DNA reads TGTGCCAGCAGTTTGGGCCCGGCCCGAGAGACCCAGTACTTC. As protein: CASSLGPARETQYF. The rearrangement uses TRBV28 and TRBJ2-5; D unresolved. Germline V gene sequence: CDR1 MDHEN, CDR2 SYDVKM. V shed 3 bases and J shed 4 bases, with 12 bases lying between them. This CDR3 contains 14 residues.

This clone was seen more than once but under ten times. The CDR3, as DNA: TGTGCCAGCAGCTTAACAGGGGGGAATGAGCAGTTCTTC. As protein: CASSLTGGNEQFF. V usage is TRBV5-4 and J usage is TRBJ2-1; 8 positions match TRBD1. The germline gives CDR1 SGHNT, CDR2 YYREEE (reference sequence). The CDR3 extends over 13 amino acids. Losses at the gene ends were 2 bases for V and 7 bases for J; bases not matched to a gene: 2. Supplemented by reference TRBV5-4 and TRBJ2-1, the full variable domain reads ETGVTQSPTHLIKTRGQQVTLRCSSQSGHNTVSWYQQALGQGPQFIFQYYREEENGRGNFPPRFSGLQFPNYSSELNVNALELDDSALYLCASSLTGGNEQFFGPGTRLTVL.

The chain is built from TRBV19 and TRBJ1-1; no firm D call. The CDR3 consists of 15 residues. The germline V gene has CDR1 LNHDA and CDR2 SQIVND (reference sequence). Trimming left V 7 bases short and J 1 base short, with 16 bases between. CDR3 loop: CASNPREKTNTEAFF. The CDR3 coding sequence is TGTGCCAGTAACCCTCGGGAGAAGACGAACACTGAAGCTTTCTTT.

This chain joins TRBV5-4 and TRBJ1-3; D ambiguous. The germline V gene has CDR1 SGHNT and CDR2 YYREEE (reference sequence). Trimming removed 1 base at V and 0 bases at J, with 8 bases between. This CDR3 contains 15 residues. The CDR3 is CASSLSRSSGNTIYF. Written as DNA, the CDR3 is TGTGCCAGCAGCTTGAGTCGGAGCTCTGGAAACACCATATATTTT. Combining the CDR3 with reference TRBV5-4 and TRBJ1-3 gives the whole variable domain ETGVTQSPTHLIKTRGQQVTLRCSSQSGHNTVSWYQQALGQGPQFIFQYYREEENGRGNFPPRFSGLQFPNYSSELNVNALELDDSALYLCASSLSRSSGNTIYFGEGSWLTVV.

The chain is built from TRBV5-5 and TRBJ1-2; 7 bases align to TRBD1. V lost 2 bases, J lost 5 bases, and 6 bases stayed unmatched. Germline V gene data show CDR1 as SGHKS and CDR2 as YYEKEE (reference sequence). This CDR3 is built from 14 residues. The CDR3 sequence: CASSLREGAYGYTF. Written as DNA, the CDR3 is TGTGCCAGCAGCTTACGGGAGGGGGCTTATGGCTACACCTTC.

The V call is TRBV6-2 or TRBV6-3, the J call TRBJ1-2, with 8 positions matching TRBD1. Germline lookup yields CDR1 MNHEY and CDR2 SVGEGT. The trim removed 0 bases at V and 6 bases at J, leaving 3 bases unmatched. The CDR3 runs 14 residues. The CDR3 sequence is CASSYSHRGNGYTF. The DNA of the CDR3 is TGTGCCAGCAGTTACTCTCACAGGGGGAATGGCTACACCTTC.

The chain uses TRBV5-4 and TRBJ2-1; D tentatively fits TRBD1 or TRBD2 (5 bases each). The CDR3 loop spans 15 amino acids. Germline V CDR1 and CDR2: SGHNT, YYREEE (reference sequence). Trimming shortened V by 4 bases and J by 8 bases, and 19 bases separated the two germline ends. The chain's CDR3 is CASSPQGRFLDEQFF. CDR3 nucleotide sequence: TGTGCCAGCAGCCCGCAGGGACGGTTTTTGGATGAGCAGTTCTTC.

This clone has only a few counts. The rearrangement joins TRBV28 to TRBJ1-3; D not certain. This CDR3 comprises 16 residues. V lost 10 bases to trimming and J lost 0 bases, with 19 bases between them. Per the germline V gene, CDR1 is MDHEN and CDR2 is SYDVKM. CDR3 nucleotide sequence: TGTGCCATTTCGGGCCGAAGGATACTCTCTGGAAACACCATATATTTT. Translation gives CAISGRRILSGNTIYF.